The rows below give T cell receptor beta chains drawn from one sample of a study of T cells in Graves' hyperthyroidism and ophthalmopathy. Using its own MiXCR run on the multiplex PCR reads, TCRdb lists one record per CDR3 protein. The sample includes some 600,000 distinct CDR3 sequences, approximately 44% of them seen just once. The specimen sequenced was peripheral blood or thyroid tissue (not recorded which). The receptors stem from a woman aged 18-29 years with Graves' hyperthyroidism. Both conserved end residues are part of each CDR3. Fields, in order: clone size, V gene, D gene, J gene, CDR3 protein, CDR3 DNA. A D gene is named only where the DNA matches it firmly. Size is stated for part of the rows, as once, few or many counts, or as a class when the clone is expanded.

abundance: NA
v_gene: TRBV5-1
d_gene: NA
j_gene: TRBJ2-5
CDR3aa: CASSSYRERGTQYF
CDR3nt: TGCGCCAGCAGCTCCTACAGGGAACGGGGGACCCAGTACTTC

abundance: many
v_gene: TRBV7-3
d_gene: NA
j_gene: TRBJ1-6
CDR3aa: CASSSGAGFRSPLHF
CDR3nt: TGTGCCAGCAGCTCAGGGGCTGGTTTTCGGTCACCCCTCCACTTT

abundance: many
v_gene: TRBV29-1
d_gene: NA
j_gene: TRBJ1-1
CDR3aa: CSVGGTPNTEAFF
CDR3nt: TGCAGCGTTGGTGGGACACCGAACACTGAAGCTTTCTTT

abundance: NA
v_gene: TRBV24-1
d_gene: NA
j_gene: TRBJ1-1
CDR3aa: CATSDPPGRAFF
CDR3nt: TGTGCCACCAGTGACCCACCAGGGAGGGCTTTCTTT

abundance: NA
v_gene: TRBV20-1
d_gene: TRBD1
j_gene: TRBJ2-7
CDR3aa: CSATTTGQSSYEQYF
CDR3nt: TGCAGTGCTACAACAACGGGACAGAGCTCCTACGAGCAGTACTTC

abundance: NA
v_gene: TRBV10-3
d_gene: NA
j_gene: TRBJ1-1
CDR3aa: CASSLAITEAFF
CDR3nt: TGTGCCAGCAGTTTGGCGATCACTGAAGCTTTCTTT

abundance: NA
v_gene: TRBV20-1
d_gene: NA
j_gene: TRBJ1-3
CDR3aa: CSATLGTSGNTIYF
CDR3nt: TGCAGTGCCACTCTGGGGACCTCTGGAAACACCATATATTTT

abundance: NA
v_gene: TRBV7-9
d_gene: NA
j_gene: TRBJ2-7
CDR3aa: CASSGSPGGSYEQYF
CDR3nt: TGTGCCAGCAGCGGGTCCCCCGGAGGCTCCTACGAGCAGTACTTC

abundance: many
v_gene: TRBV15
d_gene: TRBD1
j_gene: TRBJ1-1
CDR3aa: CATSRLTGAAFF
CDR3nt: TGTGCCACCAGCAGATTGACAGGGGCAGCTTTCTTT

abundance: NA
v_gene: TRBV2
d_gene: NA
j_gene: TRBJ2-7
CDR3aa: CASRRTHLSFLYEQYF
CDR3nt: TGTGCCAGCAGAAGGACCCACCTCAGCTTCCTCTACGAGCAGTACTTC